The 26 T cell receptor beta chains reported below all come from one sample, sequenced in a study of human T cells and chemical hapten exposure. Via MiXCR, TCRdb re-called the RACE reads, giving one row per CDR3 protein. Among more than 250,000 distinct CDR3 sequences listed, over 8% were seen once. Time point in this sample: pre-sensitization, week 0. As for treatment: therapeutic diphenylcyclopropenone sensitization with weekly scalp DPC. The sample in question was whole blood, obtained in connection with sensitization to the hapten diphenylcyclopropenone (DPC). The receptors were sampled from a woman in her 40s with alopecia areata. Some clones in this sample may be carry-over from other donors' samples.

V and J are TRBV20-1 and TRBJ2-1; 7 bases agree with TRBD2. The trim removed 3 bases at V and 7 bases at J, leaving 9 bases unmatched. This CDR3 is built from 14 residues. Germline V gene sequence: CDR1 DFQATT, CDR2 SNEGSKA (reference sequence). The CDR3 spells CSASLAGVGNEQFF. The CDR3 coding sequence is TGCAGTGCTAGTCTGGCGGGAGTGGGGAATGAGCAGTTCTTC.

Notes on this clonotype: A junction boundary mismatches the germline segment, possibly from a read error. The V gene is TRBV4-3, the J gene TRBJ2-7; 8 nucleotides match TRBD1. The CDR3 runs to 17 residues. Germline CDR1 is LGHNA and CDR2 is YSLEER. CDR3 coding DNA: TGCACCAGCAGCCAAGCGCCCGGGACAGGCCTCTCCTACGAGCAGTACTTC. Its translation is CTSSQAPGTGLSYEQYF.

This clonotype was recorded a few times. The CDR3 region is CASRSMGTGNTEAFF. CDR3 DNA: TGTGCCAGCAGATCCATGGGTACAGGGAACACTGAAGCTTTCTTT. The chain is built from TRBV6-5 and TRBJ1-1; a possible D gene is TRBD1 (5 bases). Germline-derived CDR1 and CDR2 are MNHEY and SVGAGI. The CDR3 consists of 15 residues. V gave up 6 bases and J gave up 1 base, with 15 bases separating them.

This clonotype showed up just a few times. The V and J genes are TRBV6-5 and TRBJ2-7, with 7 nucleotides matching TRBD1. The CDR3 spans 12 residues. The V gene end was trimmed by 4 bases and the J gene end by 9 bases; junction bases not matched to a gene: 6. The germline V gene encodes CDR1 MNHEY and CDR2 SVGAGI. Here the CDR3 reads CASSSQGVRQYF. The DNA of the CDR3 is TGTGCCAGCAGTTCTCAGGGGGTTCGGCAGTACTTC.

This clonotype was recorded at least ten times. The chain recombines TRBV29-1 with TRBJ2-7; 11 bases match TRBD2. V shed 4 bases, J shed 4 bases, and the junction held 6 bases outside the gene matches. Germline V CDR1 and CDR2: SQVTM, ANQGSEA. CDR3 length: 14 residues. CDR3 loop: CSVAKTSGIYEQYF. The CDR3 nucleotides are TGCAGCGTTGCCAAGACTAGCGGGATATACGAGCAGTACTTC.

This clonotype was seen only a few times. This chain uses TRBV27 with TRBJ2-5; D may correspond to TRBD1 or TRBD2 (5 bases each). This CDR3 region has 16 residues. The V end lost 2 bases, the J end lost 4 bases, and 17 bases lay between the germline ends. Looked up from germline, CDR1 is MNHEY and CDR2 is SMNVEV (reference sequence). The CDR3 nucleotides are TGTGCCAGCAGTTTAGGACCGGGGCGAGGTTTAGAGACCCAGTACTTC. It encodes CASSLGPGRGLETQYF.

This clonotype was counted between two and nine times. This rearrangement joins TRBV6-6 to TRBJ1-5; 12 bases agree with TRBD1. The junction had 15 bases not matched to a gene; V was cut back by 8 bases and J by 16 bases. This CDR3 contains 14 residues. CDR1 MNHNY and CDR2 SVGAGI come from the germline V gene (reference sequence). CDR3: CASSLRDRGPGKHF. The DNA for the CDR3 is TGTGCCAGCTCTCTCCGGGACAGGGGGCCGGGGAAACATTTT.

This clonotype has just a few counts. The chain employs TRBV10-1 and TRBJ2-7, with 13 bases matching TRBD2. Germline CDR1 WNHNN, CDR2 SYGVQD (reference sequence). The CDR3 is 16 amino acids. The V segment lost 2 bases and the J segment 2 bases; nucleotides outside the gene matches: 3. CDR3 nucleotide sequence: TGCGCCAGCAGTGAGGGTACTAGCGGGAGGGCCTACGAGCAGTACTTC. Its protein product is CASSEGTSGRAYEQYF.

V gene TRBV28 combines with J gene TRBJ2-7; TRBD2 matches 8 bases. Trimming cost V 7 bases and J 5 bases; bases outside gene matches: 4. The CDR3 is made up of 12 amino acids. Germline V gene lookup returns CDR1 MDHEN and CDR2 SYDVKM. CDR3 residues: CASTGRANEQYF. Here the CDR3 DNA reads TGTGCCAGCACCGGGAGGGCCAACGAGCAGTACTTC.

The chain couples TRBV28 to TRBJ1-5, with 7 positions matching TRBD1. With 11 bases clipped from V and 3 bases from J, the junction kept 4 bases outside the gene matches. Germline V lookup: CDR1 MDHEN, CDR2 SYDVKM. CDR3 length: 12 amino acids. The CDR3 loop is CACQGDNQPQHF. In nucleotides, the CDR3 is TGTGCCTGCCAGGGGGACAATCAGCCCCAGCATTTT. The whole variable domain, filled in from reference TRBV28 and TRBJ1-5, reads DVKVTQSSRYLVKRTGEKVFLECVQDMDHENMFWYRQDPGLGLRLIYFSYDVKMKEKGDIPEGYSVSREKKERFSLILESASTNQTSMYLCACQGDNQPQHFGDGTRLSIL.

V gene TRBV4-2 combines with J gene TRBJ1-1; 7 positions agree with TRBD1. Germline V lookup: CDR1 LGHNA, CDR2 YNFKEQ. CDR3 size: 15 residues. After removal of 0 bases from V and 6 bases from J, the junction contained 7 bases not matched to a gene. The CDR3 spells CASSQEEGAFAEAFF. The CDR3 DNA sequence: TGTGCCAGCAGCCAAGAGGAGGGGGCCTTTGCTGAAGCTTTCTTT.

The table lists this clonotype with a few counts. CDR3 region: CASSRGTSSGGYTF. The DNA of the CDR3 is TGTGCCAGCAGTAGAGGGACCTCCTCCGGCGGCTACACCTTC. The chain carries TRBV28 and TRBJ1-2; maybe TRBD1 (5 bases). This CDR3 region has 14 residues. Trimming removed 5 bases at V and 8 bases at J, with 18 bases between. Germline-derived CDR1 and CDR2 are MDHEN and SYDVKM.

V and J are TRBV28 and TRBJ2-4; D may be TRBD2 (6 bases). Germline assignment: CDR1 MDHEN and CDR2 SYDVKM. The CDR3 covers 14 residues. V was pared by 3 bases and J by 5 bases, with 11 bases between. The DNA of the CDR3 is TGTGCCAGCAGTTTTACGGGGGTCCAAAACATTCAGTACTTC. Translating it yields CASSFTGVQNIQYF.

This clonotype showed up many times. This chain's CDR3 is CASSPRTSGNNEQFF. The CDR3 DNA reads TGCGCCAGCAGTCCCCGGACTAGCGGGAACAATGAGCAGTTCTTC. The rearrangement uses TRBV5-1 and TRBJ2-1; 12 nucleotides agree with TRBD2. Germline V gene lookup returns CDR1 SGHRS and CDR2 YFSETQ. V trimming: 5 bases; J trimming: 5 bases; junction bases outside the gene matches: 5. The CDR3 runs 15 residues.

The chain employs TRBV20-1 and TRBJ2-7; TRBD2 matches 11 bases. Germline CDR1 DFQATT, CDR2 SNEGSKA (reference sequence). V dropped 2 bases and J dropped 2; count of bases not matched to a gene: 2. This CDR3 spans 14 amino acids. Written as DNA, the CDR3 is TGCAGTGCTAGACCGACTAGCGGGACCTACGAGCAGTACTTC. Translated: CSARPTSGTYEQYF.

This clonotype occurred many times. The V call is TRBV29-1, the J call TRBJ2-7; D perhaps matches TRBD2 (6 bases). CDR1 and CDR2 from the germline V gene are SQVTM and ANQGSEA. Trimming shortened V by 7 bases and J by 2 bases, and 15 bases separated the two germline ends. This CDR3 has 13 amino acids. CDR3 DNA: TGCAGCGCCCAAGGTAGCGGCCCCTACGAGCAGTACTTC. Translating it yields CSAQGSGPYEQYF.

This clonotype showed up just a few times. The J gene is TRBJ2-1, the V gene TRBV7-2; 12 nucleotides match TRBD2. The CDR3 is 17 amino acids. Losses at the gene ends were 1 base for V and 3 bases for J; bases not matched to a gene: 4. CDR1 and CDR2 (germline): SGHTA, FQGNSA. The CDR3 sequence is CASSLVKTSGSYNEQFF. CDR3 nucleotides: TGTGCCAGCAGCTTAGTTAAGACTAGCGGGAGCTACAATGAGCAGTTCTTC.

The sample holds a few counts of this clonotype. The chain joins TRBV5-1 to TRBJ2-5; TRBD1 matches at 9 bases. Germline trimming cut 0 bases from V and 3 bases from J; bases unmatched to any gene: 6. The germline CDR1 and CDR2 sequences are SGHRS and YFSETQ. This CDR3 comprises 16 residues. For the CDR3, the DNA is TGCGCCAGCAGCTTGGGACCAGGACAGGGGAAAGAGACCCAGTACTTC. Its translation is CASSLGPGQGKETQYF.

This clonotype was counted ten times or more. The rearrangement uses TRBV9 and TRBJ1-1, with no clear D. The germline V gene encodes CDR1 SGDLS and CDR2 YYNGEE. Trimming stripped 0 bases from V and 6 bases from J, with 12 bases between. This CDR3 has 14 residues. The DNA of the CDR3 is TGTGCCAGCAGCGTAGGGAGTCAACCATCTGAAGCTTTCTTT. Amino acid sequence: CASSVGSQPSEAFF.

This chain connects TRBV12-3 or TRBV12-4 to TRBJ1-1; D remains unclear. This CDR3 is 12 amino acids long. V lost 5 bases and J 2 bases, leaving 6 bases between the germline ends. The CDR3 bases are TGTGCCAGCAGTCCGATAAACACTGAAGCTTTCTTT. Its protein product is CASSPINTEAFF.

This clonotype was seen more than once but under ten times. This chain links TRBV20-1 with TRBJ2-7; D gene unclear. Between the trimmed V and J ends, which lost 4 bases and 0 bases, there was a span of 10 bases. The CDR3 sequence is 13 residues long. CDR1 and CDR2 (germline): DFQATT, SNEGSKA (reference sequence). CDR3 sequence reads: CSAMDGSSYEQYF. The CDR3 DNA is TGCAGTGCTATGGACGGAAGCTCCTACGAGCAGTACTTC.

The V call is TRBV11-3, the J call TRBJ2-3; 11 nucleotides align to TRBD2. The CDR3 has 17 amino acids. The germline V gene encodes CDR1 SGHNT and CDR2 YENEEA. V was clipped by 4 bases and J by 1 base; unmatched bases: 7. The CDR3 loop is CASSSSPLAGGTDTQYF. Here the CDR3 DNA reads TGTGCCAGCAGCTCCTCTCCACTAGCGGGGGGCACAGATACGCAGTATTTT.

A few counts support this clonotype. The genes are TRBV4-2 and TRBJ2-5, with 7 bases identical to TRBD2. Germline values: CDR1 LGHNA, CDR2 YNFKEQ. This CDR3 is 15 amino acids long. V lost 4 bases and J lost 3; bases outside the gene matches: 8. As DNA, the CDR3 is TGTGCCAGCAGCCGATCCACTAGCGAAGAAGAGACCCAGTACTTC. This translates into CASSRSTSEEETQYF.

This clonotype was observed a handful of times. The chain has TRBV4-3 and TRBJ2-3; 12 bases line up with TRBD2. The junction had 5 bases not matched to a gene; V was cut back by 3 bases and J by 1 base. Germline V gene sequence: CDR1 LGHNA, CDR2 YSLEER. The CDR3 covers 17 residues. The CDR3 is CASSQEPSGRGTDTQYF. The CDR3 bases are TGCGCCAGCAGCCAGGAACCTAGCGGGAGGGGCACAGATACGCAGTATTTT.

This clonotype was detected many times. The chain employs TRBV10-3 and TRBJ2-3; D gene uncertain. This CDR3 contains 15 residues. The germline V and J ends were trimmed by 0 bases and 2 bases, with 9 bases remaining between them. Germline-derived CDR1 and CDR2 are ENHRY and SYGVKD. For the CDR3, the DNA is TGTGCCATCAGTGAGTCGAACCGAAACACAGATACGCAGTATTTT. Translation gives CAISESNRNTDTQYF.

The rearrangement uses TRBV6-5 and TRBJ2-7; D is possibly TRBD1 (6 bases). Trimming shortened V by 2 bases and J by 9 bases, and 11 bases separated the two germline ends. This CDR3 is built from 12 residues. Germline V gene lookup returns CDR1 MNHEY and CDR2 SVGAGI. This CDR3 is CASSYGGLGQYF. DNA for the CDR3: TGTGCCAGCAGTTACGGGGGCCTAGGGCAGTACTTC.